These 24 T cell receptor beta chains originate from one sample sequenced in a study of T cell clusters in autoimmune cytopenias. One tube held mixed TRB-A and TRB-B primer pools for touch-down PCR. For each CDR3 protein, TCRdb gives one entry from its re-call of the multiplex PCR reads, without DNA. The table lists about 5,000 distinct CDR3 sequences. TRB was amplified from roughly 270 ng of peripheral blood genomic DNA per sample. Separately, the same data were catalogued under a study of T cell repertoires in aging, cancer and after chemotherapy.

Sequencing was carried out using peripheral blood. The receptors originated from a human donor in good health.

The rearrangement uses TRBV20-1 and TRBJ1-3. This CDR3 has 14 amino acids. Germline V lookup: CDR1 DFQATT, CDR2 SNEGSKA (reference sequence). CDR3 region: CSARNAYSGNTIYF.

The genes are TRBV12-3 or TRBV12-4 and TRBJ1-5. The CDR3 totals 15 residues. The chain's CDR3 is CASSLNLAGYEPQHF.

This clonotype is labeled medium-sized based on frequency. This rearrangement joins TRBV19 to TRBJ2-1; the D gene TCRdb calls, TRBD1, cannot be checked with no DNA. The CDR3 is made up of 13 amino acids. The V gene's germline CDR1 is LNHDA and CDR2 SQIVND (reference sequence). This CDR3 is CASSIGIRNEQFF.

The rearrangement uses TRBV6-6 and TRBJ2-1; the TRBD2 assignment by TCRdb is unverifiable without DNA. Germline V gene lookup returns CDR1 MNHNY and CDR2 SVGAGI (reference sequence). The CDR3 runs to 17 residues. The CDR3: CASSYEMGLAGGREQFF.

This clonotype ranks as medium-sized in terms of frequency. This rearrangement joins TRBV13 to TRBJ2-3; TCRdb designates TRBD1, a call that cannot be tested without DNA. The length of the CDR3 is 15 residues. In germline, CDR1 is PRHDT, CDR2 FYEKMQ (reference sequence). The CDR3 protein is CASSLGGGATDTQYF.

Its frequency marks this clonotype as medium-sized. J is TRBJ2-2 and V is TRBV28; TCRdb's D gene call, TRBD1, goes unchecked for lack of DNA. Germline loops: CDR1 MDHEN, CDR2 SYDVKM. There are 15 residues in the CDR3. CDR3 amino acids: CASRPGAGETGELFF.

Measured by frequency, this clonotype is medium-sized. The gene calls are TRBV29-1 and TRBJ1-2. The CDR3 is 11 residues long. Germline-derived CDR1 and CDR2 are SQVTM and ANQGSEA. The CDR3: CSVEKTNGYTF.

This clonotype shows up as medium-sized by frequency. The chain employs TRBV6-1 and TRBJ2-3; the TRBD1 assignment by TCRdb is unverifiable without DNA. This CDR3 contains 18 residues. Germline values: CDR1 MNHNS, CDR2 SASEGT. The CDR3 is CASSERYGTRTPTDTQYF.

This chain connects TRBV5-6 to TRBJ2-3. This CDR3 comprises 13 residues. The germline gives CDR1 SGHDT, CDR2 YYEEEE. The CDR3: CASRLLSTDTQYF.

CDR3 sequence: CASSWTSGQETQYF. The rearrangement joins TRBV7-9 to TRBJ2-5; absent DNA, TCRdb's TRBD2 call cannot be checked. The CDR3 totals 14 residues. CDR1 is SEHNR, CDR2 FQNEAQ, per germline (reference sequence).

The chain employs TRBV20-1 and TRBJ2-1; the TCRdb D gene call, TRBD1, has no DNA to confirm it. The germline CDR1 and CDR2 sequences are DFQATT and SNEGSKA (reference sequence). The CDR3 runs 13 residues. The chain's CDR3 is CSAALPGGNEQFF.

This clonotype shows up as medium-sized by frequency. The chain is built from TRBV18 and TRBJ1-1; TCRdb picks TRBD1, but there is no DNA to check that call. Germline CDR1 KGHSH, CDR2 LQKENI. The CDR3 covers 14 residues. CDR3 amino acids: CASSPGGLNTEAFF.

In terms of frequency, this clonotype is medium-sized. J is TRBJ1-2 and V is TRBV27. Germline V CDR1 and CDR2: MNHEY, SMNVEV (reference sequence). The CDR3 is 13 amino acids. CDR3: CASRLSLLGGYTF.

This clonotype is called medium-sized (0.01 to 0.1%) based on its frequency. The CDR3 is CASSFRAGGYWETQYF. The chain couples TRBV11-1 to TRBJ2-5; TCRdb indicates TRBD1, and absent DNA this call remains unverified. The CDR3 is 16 amino acids. CDR1 is SGHAT and CDR2 is FQDESV in the germline V gene (reference sequence). The complete variable domain, with remaining parts taken from reference TRBV11-1 and TRBJ2-5, reads EAEVAQSPRYKITEKSQAVAFWCDPISGHATLYWYRQILGQGPELLVQFQDESVVDDSQLPKDRFSAERLKGVDSTLKIQPAELGDSAMYLCASSFRAGGYWETQYFGPGTRLLVL.

This clonotype ranks as medium-sized in terms of frequency. The chain uses TRBV19 and TRBJ1-5. CDR1 is LNHDA and CDR2 is SQIVND in the germline V gene (reference sequence). This CDR3 contains 12 residues. The CDR3 reads CASREVGQPQHF.

The rearrangement joins TRBV7-9 to TRBJ2-3; TCRdb reports TRBD2, a call that lacks DNA to check it against. This CDR3 is 16 amino acids long. Germline V gene lookup returns CDR1 SEHNR and CDR2 FQNEAQ (reference sequence). The CDR3 loop is CASSTPSGRSTDTQYF.

Frequency places this clonotype as medium-sized (0.01 to 0.1%). The chain has TRBV6-5 and TRBJ1-6; no DNA is available, so the TRBD1 call from TCRdb remains unchecked. Germline V lookup: CDR1 MNHEY, CDR2 SVGAGI. The CDR3 is 14 amino acids. CDR3: CASSYLGPGSPLHF.

The genes are TRBV20-1 and TRBJ2-1; TCRdb's assignment of TRBD1 cannot be checked, as there is no DNA. Germline values: CDR1 DFQATT, CDR2 SNEGSKA (reference sequence). CDR3 size: 14 residues. The CDR3: CSARTVSSYNEQFF.

This clonotype counts as medium-sized by frequency. The genes are TRBV7-9 and TRBJ1-2. The CDR3 consists of 12 residues. The germline gives CDR1 SEHNR, CDR2 FQNEAQ (reference sequence). CDR3 loop: CASSLRGYGYTF.

This clonotype is labeled medium-sized based on frequency. The chain couples TRBV15 to TRBJ2-1. Germline CDR1 LNHNV, CDR2 YYDKDF (reference sequence). This CDR3 is built from 12 residues. The CDR3 protein is CATSLNSDEQFF.

By frequency, this clonotype is medium-sized. The chain couples TRBV5-6 to TRBJ1-6; TCRdb outputs TRBD1, but without DNA this stays unchecked. CDR1 is SGHDT, CDR2 YYEEEE, per germline. The CDR3 is made up of 15 amino acids. The CDR3 loop reads CASSPDRNYNSPLHF.

This clonotype shows up as medium-sized by frequency. The chain recombines TRBV30 with TRBJ2-7; TCRdb gives TRBD1 as the D gene, but with no DNA this cannot be confirmed. CDR3 size: 15 residues. Per germline, CDR1 GTSNPN and CDR2 SVGIG (reference sequence). The CDR3 reads CAWSLSDRVSYEQYF.

The rearrangement joins TRBV24-1 to TRBJ1-2; with no DNA, the TCRdb D assignment of TRBD1 cannot be verified. CDR1 is KGHDR, CDR2 SFDVKD, per germline. This CDR3 is 12 amino acids long. The CDR3 sequence is CATSDHRRGYTF.

The V gene is TRBV2, the J gene TRBJ1-2; as DNA is missing, the TRBD1 call by TCRdb cannot be tested. The V gene's germline CDR1 is SNHLY and CDR2 FYNNEI. This CDR3 spans 14 amino acids. The CDR3: CARTQQATNYGYTF.